The 4 T cell receptor beta chains presented below share a single source sample, sequenced in a study of T cell changes during pregnancy in multiple sclerosis. This table comes from immunoSEQ multiplex PCR, and its TCRdb copy is limited to in-frame clones, with some not included. The sample lists 25,000 to 35,000 clones, around 90% occurring once. The sequencing used CD4+ T cells from peripheral blood mononuclear cells, collected in the third trimester of pregnancy. Receptor source: a female donor in good health, enrolled as a control in a pregnancy study.

This chain connects TRBV4-3 to TRBJ1-4; 10 bases map to TRBD1. This CDR3 spans 14 amino acids. Germline V CDR1 and CDR2: LGHNA, YSLEER. J lost 13 bases, V lost 1 base, and 6 bases had no gene match. CDR3 nucleotides: TGCGCCAGCAGCCAAGGGACAGGGGGAAGAGGACTGTTTTTT. Translating gives CASSQGTGGRGLFF.

J is TRBJ2-6 and V is TRBV5-5, with D perhaps TRBD1 (5 bases). V lost 2 bases and J 4 bases, leaving 16 bases between the germline ends. The CDR3 spans 17 residues. CDR1 SGHKS and CDR2 YYEKEE come from the germline V gene (reference sequence). The CDR3 sequence: CASSFTPGRGGANVLTF. CDR3 bases: TGTGCCAGCAGCTTTACGCCAGGGCGAGGAGGGGCCAACGTCCTGACTTTC. Full variable domain (remainder filled in from reference TRBV5-5 and TRBJ2-6): DAGVTQSPTHLIKTRGQQVTLRCSPISGHKSVSWYQQVLGQGPQFIFQYYEKEERGRGNFPDRFSARQFPNYSSELNVNALLLGDSALYLCASSFTPGRGGANVLTFGAGSRLTVL.

V gene TRBV6-1 combines with J gene TRBJ1-2; TRBD1 agrees at 12 bases. Looked up from germline, CDR1 is MNHNS and CDR2 is SASEGT. J was trimmed by 4 bases and V by 3 bases; bases with no gene match: 9. There are 17 residues in the CDR3. The CDR3 DNA reads TGTGCCAGCAGTGACCGGGACAGGGGGCAAACAGTCTATGGCTACACCTTC. It yields the protein CASSDRDRGQTVYGYTF.

This clone has a single count. CDR3 sequence (DNA): TGTGCCTGGGATACAGGGGGCAATCAGCCCCAGCATTTT. Its translation is CAWDTGGNQPQHF. This chain joins TRBV30 and TRBJ1-5, with TRBD1 matching 7 bases. The length of the CDR3 is 13 residues. From germline, CDR1 is GTSNPN and CDR2 SVGIG (reference sequence). V gave up 5 bases and J gave up 2 bases; unmatched junction bases: 3.